The 32 T cell receptor beta chains in this list originate from one sample, sequenced in a study of CD8 T cell repertoires and HIV-1 epitope variants. Their cognate antigens are unknown. This table comes from immunoSEQ multiplex PCR, and its TCRdb copy is limited to in-frame clones, with some not included. The sample contains 5,000 to 7,000 clones, 66% of which appear only once. The source material was cultured CD8+ T cells derived from PBMCs. Source of these receptors: a male donor with HIV.

This chain links TRBV19 with TRBJ1-1; D is perhaps TRBD1 (5 bases). Germline CDR1 LNHDA, CDR2 SQIVND (reference sequence). The CDR3 totals 13 residues. Trimming left V 7 bases short and J 2 bases short, with 11 bases between. CDR3 amino acids: CASKTGGNTEAFF. The CDR3 nucleotides are TGTGCCAGTAAAACAGGAGGTAACACTGAAGCTTTCTTT.

This sequence joins TRBV5-3 and TRBJ1-5, with D maybe TRBD1 (6 bases). TRBV5-3 is assigned to the ORF class and has an uncertain function. V lost 4 bases and J 4 bases, leaving 30 bases between the germline ends. The CDR3 runs to 20 residues. CDR3 DNA sequence: TGTGCCAGAAGCGGTACCGATTACAGGGCCCTGGGCGAGAGGAATCAGCCCCAGCATTTT. Amino acid sequence: CARSGTDYRALGERNQPQHF.

The genes are TRBV6-1 and TRBJ2-2; 7 bases map to TRBD2. Germline assignment: CDR1 MNHNS and CDR2 SASEGT. The V gene end was trimmed by 6 bases and the J gene end by 7 bases; junction bases not matched to a gene: 11. This CDR3 contains 15 residues. The CDR3 reads CASRAGLITGGELFF. As DNA, the CDR3 is TGTGCCAGCAGAGCGGGACTTATAACGGGCGGGGAGCTGTTTTTT.

This sequence joins TRBV28 and TRBJ1-5; possibly TRBD1 for D (5 bases). This CDR3 comprises 16 residues. CDR1 is MDHEN, CDR2 SYDVKM, per germline. With 4 bases removed from V and 0 bases from J, the gap between germline ends came to 13 bases. The CDR3 coding sequence is TGTGCCAGCAGTTCCGCCCCAGGGATTAGCAATCAGCCCCAGCATTTT. Translation: CASSSAPGISNQPQHF.

This chain uses TRBV5-1 with TRBJ2-7, with no clear D. Trimming pared 2 bases from V and 5 bases from J, leaving 11 bases between. CDR1 and CDR2 from the germline V gene are SGHRS and YFSETQ. This CDR3 is 13 amino acids long. CDR3 sequence (DNA): TGCGCCAGCAGCTTCTTTGGGTCCGACGAGCAGTACTTC. Its protein product is CASSFFGSDEQYF.

In regard to this clone: The same CDR3 can be traced to other DNA sequences in this sample. This rearrangement joins TRBV29-1 to TRBJ2-1; 9 nucleotides match TRBD2. There are 14 residues in the CDR3. Per germline, CDR1 SQVTM and CDR2 ANQGSEA. CDR3 bases: TGCAGTACTCCCCTAGCGGGACTTTACAATGAGCAGTTCTTC. This sequence encodes CSTPLAGLYNEQFF.

V usage is TRBV11-1 and J usage is TRBJ1-2; tentative D call: TRBD1 (6 bases). CDR1 and CDR2 from the germline V gene are SGHAT and FQDESV (reference sequence). V was cut by 4 bases and J by 8 bases, with 14 bases left in between. The CDR3 sequence is 13 residues long. CDR3 sequence: CASSSDSRRGYTF. The CDR3 nucleotides read TGTGCCAGCAGCTCGGACAGTCGGCGGGGCTACACCTTC.

This clone has a single count. CDR3 sequence: CASSLGPSLGDYEQYF. The CDR3 DNA sequence: TGTGCCAGCAGCTTGGGGCCTTCTTTGGGAGATTACGAGCAGTACTTC. The V and J genes are TRBV5-6 and TRBJ2-7; TRBD2 is a possible D gene (5 bases). CDR1 and CDR2 from the germline V gene are SGHDT and YYEEEE. Trimming stripped 0 bases from V and 4 bases from J, with 17 bases between. CDR3 length equals 16 residues.

The J gene is TRBJ2-2, the V gene TRBV11-1, with D possibly matching TRBD2 (6 bases). Germline CDR1 is SGHAT and CDR2 is FQDESV (reference sequence). V was shortened by 3 bases and J by 1 base, with 9 bases between the two germline ends. The CDR3 extends over 15 amino acids. The DNA for the CDR3 is TGTGCCAGCAGCTTGGTGGGGGGGAACACCGGGGAGCTGTTTTTT. This codes for CASSLVGGNTGELFF. Variable domain in full (rest from reference TRBV11-1 and TRBJ2-2): EAEVAQSPRYKITEKSQAVAFWCDPISGHATLYWYRQILGQGPELLVQFQDESVVDDSQLPKDRFSAERLKGVDSTLKIQPAELGDSAMYLCASSLVGGNTGELFFGEGSRLTVL.

The genes are TRBV6-4 and TRBJ2-5; TRBD1 agrees at 12 bases. The CDR3 runs to 16 residues. Looked up from germline, CDR1 is MRHNA and CDR2 is SNTAGT. The junction had 9 bases not matched to a gene; V was cut back by 5 bases and J by 5 bases. The CDR3 protein is CASSQGQGAFSETQYF. The CDR3 nucleotides are TGTGCCAGCAGTCAGGGACAGGGGGCGTTTTCCGAGACCCAGTACTTC.

The rearrangement links TRBV6-5 to TRBJ1-6; the D is unclear. The V and J ends lost 4 bases and 8 bases respectively, with 12 bases between them. CDR1 is MNHEY, CDR2 SVGAGI, per germline. The CDR3 spans 14 residues. CDR3 nucleotide sequence: TGTGCCAGCAGTTCTAGGGATTTGGATTCACCCCTCCACTTT. Protein product: CASSSRDLDSPLHF.

This chain's CDR3 is CSVEGGQGLAGGRYNEQFF. CDR3 DNA sequence: TGCAGCGTTGAAGGAGGCCAAGGACTAGCGGGAGGTCGCTACAATGAGCAGTTCTTC. V is TRBV29-1 and J is TRBJ2-1; 14 bases map to TRBD2. Germline CDR1 and CDR2: SQVTM and ANQGSEA. The CDR3 consists of 19 residues. V lost 1 base to trimming and J lost 3 bases; unmatched junction nucleotides: 11.

The CDR3 coding sequence is TGTGCCAGCAGTCCGTCGGGACTAGCGGGCTCCTACGAGCAGTACTTC. This codes for CASSPSGLAGSYEQYF. The genes are TRBV27 and TRBJ2-7; 12 bases map to TRBD2. CDR3 length: 16 residues. Germline CDR1 and CDR2: MNHEY and SMNVEV (reference sequence). The J segment lost 0 bases and the V segment lost 5 bases, leaving 5 bases of the junction unmatched.

Concerning this clone: This is likely an artifact of a read error, given a far larger clone one base away. The rearrangement uses TRBV5-1 and TRBJ1-2; no clear D gene. Trimming pared 4 bases from V and 3 bases from J, leaving 19 bases between. Germline values: CDR1 SGHRS, CDR2 YFSETQ. This CDR3 is 16 amino acids long. CDR3 sequence (DNA): TGCGCCAGCAGCCCTTGGCCGGTAGAATTGGACTATGGCTACACCTTC. Residues: CASSPWPVELDYGYTF.

This sequence joins TRBV19 and TRBJ1-1; D ambiguous. Trimming left V 1 base short and J 4 bases short, with 7 bases between. CDR3 length equals 13 residues. CDR1 is LNHDA and CDR2 is SQIVND in the germline V gene (reference sequence). CDR3 loop: CASSIVGVTEAFF. CDR3 sequence (DNA): TGTGCCAGTAGTATAGTCGGGGTCACTGAAGCTTTCTTT.

This clone has just one count. The rearrangement uses TRBV27 and TRBJ2-7; the D gene could be TRBD1 or TRBD2 (5 bases each). This CDR3 has 14 residues. Germline CDR1 MNHEY, CDR2 SMNVEV (reference sequence). Between the trimmed V and J ends, which lost 8 bases and 6 bases, there was a span of 20 bases. Here the CDR3 reads CASGWTGTMGEQYF. CDR3 DNA sequence: TGTGCCAGCGGCTGGACCGGGACCATGGGCGAGCAGTACTTC.

This chain connects TRBV14 to TRBJ2-1; 8 bases line up with TRBD1. CDR3 length equals 16 residues. Trimming cost V 2 bases and J 8 bases; bases outside gene matches: 11. The germline V gene encodes CDR1 SGHDN and CDR2 FVKESK. The CDR3 loop is CASSQTGGPHSDEQFF. CDR3 in DNA: TGTGCCAGCAGCCAAACAGGGGGTCCTCATTCCGATGAGCAGTTCTTC. Supplemented by reference TRBV14 and TRBJ2-1, the full variable domain reads EAGVTQFPSHSVIEKGQTVTLRCDPISGHDNLYWYRRVMGKEIKFLLHFVKESKQDESGMPNNRFLAERTGGTYSTLKVQPAELEDSGVYFCASSQTGGPHSDEQFFGPGTRLTVL.

CDR3 bases: TGTGCCAGCAGGTACACAGATACGCAGTATTTT. It is translated as CASRYTDTQYF. The rearrangement uses TRBV27 and TRBJ2-3; unclear D gene. V lost 6 bases and J 2 bases, leaving 3 bases between the germline ends. The germline CDR1 and CDR2 sequences are MNHEY and SMNVEV (reference sequence). The CDR3 runs 11 residues.

This chain links TRBV2 with TRBJ2-5; D possibly matches TRBD1 or TRBD2 (6 bases each). This CDR3 contains 11 residues. CDR1 is SNHLY, CDR2 FYNNEI, per germline. The CDR3 DNA reads as TGTGCGAGGGGGGCCGGTGAGACCCAGTACTTC. Translated: CARGAGETQYF.

This clone has more than one count but fewer than ten. V gene TRBV7-9 combines with J gene TRBJ1-1; no clear D. V lost 5 bases to trimming and J lost 4 bases, with 14 bases between them. The CDR3 contains 14 residues. Germline CDR1 SEHNR, CDR2 FQNEAQ (reference sequence). The CDR3 DNA reads as TGTGCCAGCAGCCCCCCCATTGGGTTCACTGAAGCTTTCTTT. It yields the protein CASSPPIGFTEAFF.

This clone was seen only a few times. V usage is TRBV27 and J usage is TRBJ1-4, with D perhaps TRBD1 (6 bases). The ends were cut back, 5 bases at V and 6 bases at J, with 16 bases in the middle. Per the germline V gene, CDR1 is MNHEY and CDR2 is SMNVEV (reference sequence). This CDR3 has 15 residues. The CDR3 DNA sequence: TGTGCCAGCAGTCCTTGGACAGATGAGGATGAAAAACTGTTTTTT. It is translated as CASSPWTDEDEKLFF.

Remarks on this clone: Sequence at one end of the junction differs from germline and may be a read error. V and J are TRBV6-5 and TRBJ2-7; tentative D call: TRBD1 (6 bases). This CDR3 comprises 14 residues. Germline loops: CDR1 MNHEY, CDR2 SVGAGI. Here the CDR3 reads CASSYATGTPGVHF. DNA for the CDR3: TGTGCCAGCAGTTACGCGACCGGGACACCGGGCGTGCACTTC.

The count of this clone is one. V is TRBV9 and J is TRBJ2-6; D perhaps matches TRBD1 (5 bases). From germline, CDR1 is SGDLS and CDR2 YYNGEE. This CDR3 region has 17 residues. Trimming took 1 base from V and 1 from J, leaving 12 bases between them. The CDR3 DNA reads TGTGCCAGCAGCGTATTCGGGTCAGGGTCTGGGGCCAACGTCCTGACTTTC. This gives the protein CASSVFGSGSGANVLTF.

The V call is TRBV5-1, the J call TRBJ2-5; D could derive from TRBD1 or TRBD2 (5 bases each). V lost 4 bases and J lost 5, with 18 bases in between. This CDR3 comprises 15 residues. Germline values: CDR1 SGHRS, CDR2 YFSETQ. The CDR3 loop reads CASSEGRSSWETQYF. CDR3 nucleotides: TGCGCCAGCAGCGAGGGACGGAGTAGTTGGGAGACCCAGTACTTC.

The genes are TRBV7-6 and TRBJ2-3; no firm D call. CDR3 size: 14 residues. The V gene lost 4 bases and the J gene lost 3 bases, with 11 bases spanning the gap. Germline values: CDR1 SGHVS, CDR2 FNYEAQ. The CDR3 loop is CASSSVLATDTQYF. The CDR3 DNA is TGTGCCAGCAGCTCCGTACTGGCGACAGATACGCAGTATTTT.

This chain links TRBV7-6 with TRBJ1-4, with 12 bases fitting TRBD1. The CDR3 has 17 amino acids. The V and J ends lost 5 bases and 1 base, in that order; junction bases with no gene match: 5. Germline CDR1 reads SGHVS; CDR2 reads FNYEAQ. As DNA, the CDR3 is TGTGCCAGCAGCCCGGGGACAGGGGGCTTAACTAATGAAAAACTGTTTTTT. This gives the protein CASSPGTGGLTNEKLFF.

J is TRBJ1-2 and V is TRBV28; D not certain. Trimming removed 5 bases from V and 0 bases from J, with 10 bases in between. The CDR3 sequence is 14 residues long. Looked up from germline, CDR1 is MDHEN and CDR2 is SYDVKM. The CDR3 is CASSLSPANYGYTF. CDR3 DNA sequence: TGTGCCAGCAGTCTGTCACCTGCTAACTATGGCTACACCTTC.

The sample holds a few counts of this clone. The chain has TRBV6-6 and TRBJ1-1, with unresolved D. From germline, CDR1 is MNHNY and CDR2 SVGAGI (reference sequence). The V end was cut by 1 base, the J end by 0 bases, with 6 bases between. This CDR3 region has 14 residues. CDR3: CASSYLDMNTEAFF. The DNA for the CDR3 is TGTGCCAGCAGTTACTTGGATATGAACACTGAAGCTTTCTTT.

V and J are TRBV5-6 and TRBJ2-2, with 7 bases aligning to TRBD1. Germline V gene sequence: CDR1 SGHDT, CDR2 YYEEEE. CDR3 length: 15 amino acids. V lost 4 bases and J lost 1; bases outside the gene matches: 4. CDR3 nucleotides: TGTGCCAGCAGCAGTCGACAGGGGAACACCGGGGAGCTGTTTTTT. It encodes CASSSRQGNTGELFF.

The V and J genes are TRBV23-1 and TRBJ2-7, with D perhaps assigned TRBD1 or TRBD2 (5 bases each). TRBV23-1 is an ORF for which the function is uncertain. The CDR3 consists of 17 residues. Deletions cut 0 bases from V and 3 bases from J, with 18 bases between. CDR3 DNA sequence: TGCGCCAGCAGTCAATCGGGGGACGGGGCAGCGATCTACGAGCAGTACTTC. Its protein product is CASSQSGDGAAIYEQYF.

The CDR3 bases are TGCGCCAGCAGCCAAGCCCAGCCCGGGGGGGCTACCTACAATGAGCAGTTCTTC. It yields the protein CASSQAQPGGATYNEQFF. This chain links TRBV4-3 with TRBJ2-1, with TRBD2 matching over 8 bases. There are 18 residues in the CDR3. CDR1 is LGHNA and CDR2 is YSLEER in the germline V gene. V lost 1 base, J lost 2 bases, and 10 bases stayed unmatched.

This chain links TRBV2 with TRBJ2-2, with D unresolved. Germline-derived CDR1 and CDR2 are SNHLY and FYNNEI. V was cut by 3 bases and J by 0 bases, with 8 bases left in between. This CDR3 contains 15 residues. CDR3 in DNA: TGTGCCAGCAGTGACACACGCACGAACACCGGGGAGCTGTTTTTT. This translates into CASSDTRTNTGELFF. The whole variable domain, filled in from reference TRBV2 and TRBJ2-2, reads EPEVTQTPSHQVTQMGQEVILRCVPISNHLYFYWYRQILGQKVEFLVSFYNNEISEKSEIFDDQFSVERPDGSNFTLKIRSTKLEDSAMYFCASSDTRTNTGELFFGEGSRLTVL.